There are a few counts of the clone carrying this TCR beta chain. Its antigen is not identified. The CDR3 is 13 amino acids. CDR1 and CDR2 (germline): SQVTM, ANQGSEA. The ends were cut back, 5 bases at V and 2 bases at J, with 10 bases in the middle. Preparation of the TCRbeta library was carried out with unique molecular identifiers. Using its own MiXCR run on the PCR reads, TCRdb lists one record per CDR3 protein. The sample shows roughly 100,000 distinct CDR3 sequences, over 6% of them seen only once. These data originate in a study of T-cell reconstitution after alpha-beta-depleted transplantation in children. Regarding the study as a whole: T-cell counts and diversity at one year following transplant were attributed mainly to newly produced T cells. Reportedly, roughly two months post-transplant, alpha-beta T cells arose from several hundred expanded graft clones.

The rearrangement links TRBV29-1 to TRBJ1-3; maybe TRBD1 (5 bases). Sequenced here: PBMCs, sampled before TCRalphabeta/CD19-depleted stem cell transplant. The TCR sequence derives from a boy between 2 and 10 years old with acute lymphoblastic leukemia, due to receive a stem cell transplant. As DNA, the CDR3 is TGCAGCGTTTCGGTAGGGGCTGGAAACACCATATATTTT. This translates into CSVSVGAGNTIYF.